This T cell receptor (beta chain) was captured in a study of radiotherapy plus CTLA-4 blockade in lung cancer. Only a few counts were recorded for this clone. No antigen is known for it. The method was immunoSEQ multiplex PCR; TCRdb's version includes in-frame clones alone and lacks a portion of them. The sample lists some 50,000 clones, 84% occurring once. Overall study findings and caveats: Among blood TCR repertoires after radiotherapy plus ipilimumab, tumor-derived clones expanded.

Those with chemo-refractory metastatic non-small-cell lung cancer were treated with focal radiation combined with CTLA-4 blockade using ipilimumab. V was trimmed by 7 bases and J by 2 bases, leaving 21 bases between them. Looked up from germline, CDR1 is GTSNPN and CDR2 is SVGIG (reference sequence). The CDR3 is made up of 16 amino acids. This TCR came from a human donor with non-small cell lung cancer whose response to radiotherapy plus ipilimumab could not be evaluated. This chain connects TRBV30 to TRBJ2-4; possible D gene TRBD2, 6 bases. Sequenced material: peripheral blood, taken from a patient treated with radiotherapy plus ipilimumab. The CDR3 nucleotides are TGTGCCTCCGCGCCCGGGGGAGCCTTCACCAAAAACATTCAGTACTTC. Its protein is CASAPGGAFTKNIQYF.